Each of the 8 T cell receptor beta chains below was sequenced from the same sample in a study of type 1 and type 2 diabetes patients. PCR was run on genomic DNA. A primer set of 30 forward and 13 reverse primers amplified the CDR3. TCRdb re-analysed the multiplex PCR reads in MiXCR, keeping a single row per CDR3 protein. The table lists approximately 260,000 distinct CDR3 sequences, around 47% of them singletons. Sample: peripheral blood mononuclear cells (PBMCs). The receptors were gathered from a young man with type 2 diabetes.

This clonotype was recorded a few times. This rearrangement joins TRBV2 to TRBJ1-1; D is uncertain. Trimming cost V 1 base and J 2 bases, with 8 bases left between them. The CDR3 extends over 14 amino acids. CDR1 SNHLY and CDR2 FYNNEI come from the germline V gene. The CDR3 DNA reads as TGTGCCAGCAGTGAAGTCACAGTCAACACTGAAGCTTTCTTT. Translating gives CASSEVTVNTEAFF.

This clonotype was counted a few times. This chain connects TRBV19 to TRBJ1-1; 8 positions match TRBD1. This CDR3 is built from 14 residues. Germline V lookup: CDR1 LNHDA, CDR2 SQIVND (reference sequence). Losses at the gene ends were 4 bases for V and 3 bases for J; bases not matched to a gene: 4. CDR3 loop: CASSRQGSDTEAFF. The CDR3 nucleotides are TGTGCCAGTAGTAGACAGGGGTCGGACACTGAAGCTTTCTTT. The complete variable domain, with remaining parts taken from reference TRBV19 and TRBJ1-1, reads DGGITQSPKYLFRKEGQNVTLSCEQNLNHDAMYWYRQDPGQGLRLIYYSQIVNDFQKGDIAEGYSVSREKKESFPLTVTSAQKNPTAFYLCASSRQGSDTEAFFGQGTRLTVV.

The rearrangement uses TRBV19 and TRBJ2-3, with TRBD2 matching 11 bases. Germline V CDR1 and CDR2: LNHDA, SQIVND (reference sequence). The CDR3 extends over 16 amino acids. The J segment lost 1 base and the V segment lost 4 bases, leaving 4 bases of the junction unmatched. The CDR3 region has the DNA TGTGCCAGTAGTACCCTAGCGGGGGGCCGCACAGATACGCAGTATTTT. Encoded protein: CASSTLAGGRTDTQYF.

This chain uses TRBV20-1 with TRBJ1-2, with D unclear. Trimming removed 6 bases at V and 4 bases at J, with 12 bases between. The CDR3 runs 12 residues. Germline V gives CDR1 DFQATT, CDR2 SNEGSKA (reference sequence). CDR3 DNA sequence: TGCAGTGCACACACCGGGAGCTATGGCTACACCTTC. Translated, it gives CSAHTGSYGYTF.

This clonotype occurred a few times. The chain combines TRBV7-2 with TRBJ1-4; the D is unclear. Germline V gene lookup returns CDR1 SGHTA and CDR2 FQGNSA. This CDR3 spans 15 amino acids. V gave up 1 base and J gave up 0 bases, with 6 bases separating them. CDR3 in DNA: TGTGCCAGCAGCTTAGACTCCTCAACTAATGAAAAACTGTTTTTT. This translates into CASSLDSSTNEKLFF.

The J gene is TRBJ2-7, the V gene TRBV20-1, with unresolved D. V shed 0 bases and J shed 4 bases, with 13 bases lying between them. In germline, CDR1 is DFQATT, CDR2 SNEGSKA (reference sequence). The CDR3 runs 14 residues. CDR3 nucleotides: TGCAGTGCTAGAGATCGGGTCGATGGTTACGAGCAGTACTTC. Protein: CSARDRVDGYEQYF.

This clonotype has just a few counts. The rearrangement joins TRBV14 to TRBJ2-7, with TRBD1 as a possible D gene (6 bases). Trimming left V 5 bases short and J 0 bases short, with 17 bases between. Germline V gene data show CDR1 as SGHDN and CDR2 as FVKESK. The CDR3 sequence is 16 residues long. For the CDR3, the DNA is TGTGCCAGCAGCTTAAACGTCGGGACACTCTCCTACGAGCAGTACTTC. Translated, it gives CASSLNVGTLSYEQYF.

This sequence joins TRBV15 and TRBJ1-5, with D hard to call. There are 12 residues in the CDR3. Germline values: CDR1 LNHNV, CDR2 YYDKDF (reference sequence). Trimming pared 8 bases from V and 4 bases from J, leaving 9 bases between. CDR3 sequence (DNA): TGTGCCACCGGAAGGGAAAATCAGCCCCAGCATTTT. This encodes CATGRENQPQHF.